This entry lists 27 T cell receptor beta chains sequenced from one sample in a study of synovial regulatory T cells in juvenile arthritis. Sequencing was performed with immunoSEQ multiplex PCR; in TCRdb, only in-frame clones are kept and a portion is missing. Its clone listing holds about 2,200 clones. Matched peripheral blood accompanied the synovial fluid taken from each patient with active arthritis. Material: Treg cells from the synovium. Receptor source: a donor aged 2-30 years with juvenile idiopathic arthritis.

Considering frequency, this clone is medium-sized (0.01 to 0.1%). The chain has TRBV28 and TRBJ1-1. The CDR3 is 15 amino acids. No DNA is given. Germline V gene data show CDR1 as MDHEN and CDR2 as SYDVKM. Here the CDR3 reads CASSLGGTLNTEAFF.

This clone is labeled medium-sized (0.01 to 0.1%) based on frequency. The CDR3: CASSQERVYVGTIQPQHF. The V gene is TRBV4-2, the J gene TRBJ1-5; TCRdb designates TRBD1, a call that cannot be tested without DNA. Germline CDR1 reads LGHNA; CDR2 reads YNFKEQ. The CDR3 covers 18 residues. No DNA is recorded.

In terms of frequency, this clone is medium-sized. V is TRBV19 and J is TRBJ2-2. The CDR3 consists of 14 residues. No DNA is recorded. Germline V gene sequence: CDR1 LNHDA, CDR2 SQIVND (reference sequence). CDR3 in amino acids: CASSPDPTTGELFF. Combining the CDR3 with reference TRBV19 and TRBJ2-2 gives the whole variable domain DGGITQSPKYLFRKEGQNVTLSCEQNLNHDAMYWYRQDPGQGLRLIYYSQIVNDFQKGDIAEGYSVSREKKESFPLTVTSAQKNPTAFYLCASSPDPTTGELFFGEGSRLTVL.

This clone is classed as medium-sized by frequency. The chain combines TRBV19 with TRBJ1-2. Germline CDR1 reads LNHDA; CDR2 reads SQIVND (reference sequence). This CDR3 region has 13 residues. This entry has no DNA. The CDR3 sequence: CASSISWGYGYTF. The complete variable domain, with remaining parts taken from reference TRBV19 and TRBJ1-2, reads DGGITQSPKYLFRKEGQNVTLSCEQNLNHDAMYWYRQDPGQGLRLIYYSQIVNDFQKGDIAEGYSVSREKKESFPLTVTSAQKNPTAFYLCASSISWGYGYTFGSGTRLTVV.

This clone is medium-sized by frequency. The CDR3: CASSYSTASYEQYF. This chain joins TRBV6-5 and TRBJ2-7. The CDR3 loop spans 14 amino acids. No nucleotide data were recorded. Germline V gene lookup returns CDR1 MNHEY and CDR2 SVGAGI.

This clone is deemed medium-sized by its frequency. The chain couples TRBV18 to TRBJ2-7; TCRdb's D call of TRBD1 is untestable without DNA. The germline CDR1 and CDR2 sequences are KGHSH and LQKENI. The CDR3 is made up of 15 amino acids. DNA is not recorded here. The CDR3 spells CASSPQTPPEGEQYF.

In terms of frequency, this clone is medium-sized. The chain has TRBV10-3 and TRBJ2-2. Germline V gene lookup returns CDR1 ENHRY and CDR2 SYGVKD. The CDR3 consists of 15 residues. No coding sequence is recorded. This chain's CDR3 is CAISESLKVSGELFF.

The chain combines TRBV30 with TRBJ1-5; TCRdb picks TRBD1, but there is no DNA to check that call. This CDR3 has 15 residues. DNA was not recorded. The germline CDR1 and CDR2 sequences are GTSNPN and SVGIG (reference sequence). CDR3 protein: CAWSVQGLGNQPQHF.

This clone counts as medium-sized by frequency. The chain recombines TRBV5-5 with TRBJ2-3. This CDR3 spans 16 amino acids. DNA is not on record. Germline V gene sequence: CDR1 SGHKS, CDR2 YYEKEE (reference sequence). The CDR3: CASSWVKKGSTDTQYF.

Frequency places this clone as medium-sized (0.01 to 0.1%). V gene TRBV5-4 combines with J gene TRBJ2-4; TCRdb's assignment of TRBD1 cannot be checked, as there is no DNA. CDR1 is SGHNT, CDR2 YYREEE, per germline (reference sequence). This CDR3 contains 17 residues. No DNA appears here. CDR3: CASSLGQGRIAKNIQYF.

This clone is classed as medium-sized (0.01 to 0.1%) by frequency. The chain employs TRBV6-4 and TRBJ1-2; TCRdb selects TRBD1, and the lack of DNA leaves this call unchecked. The germline CDR1 and CDR2 sequences are MRHNA and SNTAGT. The CDR3 totals 15 residues. No DNA has been recorded. CDR3 sequence reads: CASSPTSARGLGYTF.

The J gene is TRBJ2-3, the V gene TRBV18; the TRBD1 assignment by TCRdb is unverifiable without DNA. Germline V gene sequence: CDR1 KGHSH, CDR2 LQKENI. This CDR3 region has 15 residues. DNA is not recorded here. The CDR3 region is CASSPRDRQRDTQYF. Combining the CDR3 with reference TRBV18 and TRBJ2-3 gives the whole variable domain NAGVMQNPRHLVRRRGQEARLRCSPMKGHSHVYWYRQLPEEGLKFMVYLQKENIIDESGMPKERFSAEFPKEGPSILRIQQVVRGDSAAYFCASSPRDRQRDTQYFGPGTRLTVL.

In terms of frequency, this clone is medium-sized. The chain employs TRBV6-1 and TRBJ2-7. CDR3 length equals 15 residues. No DNA appears here. Germline CDR1 reads MNHNS; CDR2 reads SASEGT. The CDR3 reads CASSGGSVSIYEQYF.

This clone counts as medium-sized (0.01 to 0.1%) by frequency. CDR3 protein: CASSLVGGETGWFYEQYF. The chain uses TRBV11-2 and TRBJ2-7; TCRdb's D call of TRBD2 is untestable without DNA. Germline CDR1 and CDR2: SGHAT and FQNNGV. The CDR3 runs 18 residues. DNA was not recorded.

In terms of frequency, this clone is medium-sized. The J gene is TRBJ2-1, the V gene TRBV4-1; TCRdb indicates TRBD1, and absent DNA this call remains unverified. The CDR3 length is 17 residues. No DNA sequence is on record. Germline-derived CDR1 and CDR2 are MGHRA and YSYEKL. Here the CDR3 reads CASSQVGLLEGVNEQFF.

In regard to this clone: The conserved final phenylalanine or tryptophan is absent from the CDR3, which likely points to a read error. The genes are TRBV7-9 and TRBJ2-7; the D call from TCRdb, TRBD2, cannot be confirmed without DNA. Germline V gene sequence: CDR1 SEHNR, CDR2 FQNEAQ (reference sequence). This CDR3 contains 13 residues. The DNA is unrecorded. CDR3 loop: CASSRSGPYEQYL.

This clone registers large by frequency. The V gene is TRBV5-1, the J gene TRBJ1-2. The CDR3 has 14 residues. DNA is not on record. Germline lookup yields CDR1 SGHRS and CDR2 YFSETQ. CDR3 sequence: CASSLEGLTYGYTF.

This clone is called large (0.1 to 1%) based on its frequency. The chain employs TRBV19 and TRBJ2-7; the D call of TRBD2 rests on TCRdb alone, since no DNA is present to check it. The CDR3 extends over 15 amino acids. The record lacks a DNA sequence. Germline assignment: CDR1 LNHDA and CDR2 SQIVND (reference sequence). The CDR3 sequence: CASSRGLAGIYEQYF.

This clone registers medium-sized (0.01 to 0.1%) by frequency. The chain is built from TRBV7-9 and TRBJ1-6. The CDR3 runs to 14 residues. No nucleotide data were recorded. Germline CDR1 reads SEHNR; CDR2 reads FQNEAQ (reference sequence). CDR3 sequence reads: CASSSIPIGSPLHF.

This clone shows up as medium-sized by frequency. The chain uses TRBV5-6 and TRBJ1-1. The V gene's germline CDR1 is SGHDT and CDR2 YYEEEE. There are 12 residues in the CDR3. The DNA is unrecorded. CDR3 amino acids: CASSLSRTEAFF.

The V and J genes are TRBV7-6 and TRBJ1-1. There are 17 residues in the CDR3. The coding DNA is unavailable. The germline V gene has CDR1 SGHVS and CDR2 FNYEAQ. CDR3 residues: CASSFQTPGLMNTEAFF.

This clone counts as medium-sized by frequency. The rearrangement joins TRBV7-9 to TRBJ2-7. Germline V gene sequence: CDR1 SEHNR, CDR2 FQNEAQ (reference sequence). The CDR3 contains 15 residues. No DNA is given. Here the CDR3 reads CASSLATLGGNEQYF.

In terms of frequency, this clone is medium-sized. This rearrangement joins TRBV10-3 to TRBJ1-1. The length of the CDR3 is 15 residues. No DNA appears here. Germline CDR1 is ENHRY and CDR2 is SYGVKD. CDR3 loop: CAISPARGMNTEAFF.

In terms of frequency, this clone is medium-sized. The chain couples TRBV25-1 to TRBJ1-6. CDR1 is MGHDK, CDR2 SYGVNS, per germline. The CDR3 has 15 amino acids. Nucleotide data are not available. CDR3 residues: CASSEFEDVNSPLHF.

This clone shows up as medium-sized by frequency. CDR3 in amino acids: CASKGDGATNEKLFF. The genes are TRBV28 and TRBJ1-4; checking the TCRdb D call of TRBD1 is not possible without DNA. CDR3 size: 15 residues. Nucleotide data are not available. CDR1 and CDR2 from the germline V gene are MDHEN and SYDVKM.

This clone registers medium-sized by frequency. The chain has TRBV10-3 and TRBJ2-1; checking the TCRdb D call of TRBD2 is not possible without DNA. CDR1 is ENHRY, CDR2 SYGVKD, per germline. This CDR3 has 19 residues. A DNA sequence was not provided. The CDR3 loop is CAISEHGLAGLGSYNEQFF.

Frequency places this clone as medium-sized. The chain uses TRBV2 and TRBJ1-2; TCRdb's D gene call, TRBD1, goes unchecked for lack of DNA. Germline CDR1 SNHLY, CDR2 FYNNEI. The CDR3 loop spans 13 amino acids. DNA for this receptor is not on file. CDR3: CASTEVGAWGYTF.